Listed below are T cell receptor beta chains from one sample, sequenced in a study of neoadjuvant anti-PD-1 for oral cavity cancer. Clones were sequenced by immunoSEQ multiplex PCR, and TCRdb holds only the in-frame ones, with some missing. The table lists some 61,000 clones, 70% to 90% of them singletons. The source was PBMCs, collected after nivolumab (anti-PD-1) treatment. Receptors were obtained from a person aged 35-79 years with oral cavity squamous cell carcinoma. Each CDR3 is given with its conserved first and last residue. A D gene is named only where the DNA matches it firmly. Clone size is given for some rows only: seen once, a few or many times, or a class if the clone is expanded.

V: TRBV7-9; J: TRBJ1-2; size: .; D: TRBD1; length: 19; CDR3: CASSSLGGQGNWVNYGYTF; DNA: TGTGCCAGCAGCTCCCTTGGGGGACAGGGAAATTGGGTTAACTATGGCTACACCTTC
V: TRBV29-1; J: TRBJ2-2; size: .; D: TRBD1; length: 15; CDR3: CSVAIGTGRTGELFF; DNA: TGCAGCGTTGCAATAGGGACAGGGCGGACCGGGGAGCTGTTTTTT
V: TRBV5-1; J: TRBJ2-1; size: .; D: .; length: 15; CDR3: CASSLQEDLYNEQFF; DNA: TGCGCCAGCAGCCTCCAGGAGGACCTATACAATGAGCAGTTCTTC
V: TRBV12-1; J: TRBJ2-7; size: once; D: .; length: 13; CDR3: CASSFTVSYEQYF; DNA: TGTGCCAGCAGCTTTACAGTCTCCTACGAGCAGTACTTC
V: TRBV6-1; J: TRBJ1-5; size: .; D: .; length: 14; CDR3: CASSVLRGGQPQHF; DNA: TGTGCCAGCAGTGTCCTGAGGGGCGGTCAGCCCCAGCATTTT
V: TRBV5-1; J: TRBJ2-1; size: .; D: .; length: 15; CDR3: CASSLRGRAGDEQFF; DNA: TGCGCCAGCAGCTTGAGGGGGAGGGCCGGGGATGAGCAGTTCTTC
V: TRBV6-6; J: TRBJ2-1; size: .; D: TRBD2; length: 14; CDR3: CASRRTSGRGEQFF; DNA: TGTGCCAGCAGGCGGACTAGCGGGAGGGGGGAGCAGTTCTTC
V: TRBV18; J: TRBJ2-7; size: .; D: .; length: 15; CDR3: CASSPQAGPDYEQYF; DNA: TGTGCCAGCTCACCACAGGCAGGGCCCGACTACGAGCAGTACTTC
V: TRBV2; J: TRBJ2-7; size: .; D: .; length: 15; CDR3: CASSESNGTPYEQYF; DNA: TGTGCCAGCAGTGAGAGTAACGGCACCCCCTACGAGCAGTACTTC
V: TRBV27; J: TRBJ1-5; size: .; D: TRBD1; length: 14; CDR3: CASRLGQGSQPQHF; DNA: TGTGCCAGCAGACTTGGACAGGGGAGCCAGCCCCAGCATTTT
V: TRBV5-1; J: TRBJ1-4; size: .; D: .; length: 14; CDR3: CASSFGRGDEKLFF; DNA: TGCGCCAGCAGCTTCGGCAGGGGTGACGAAAAACTGTTTTTT
V: TRBV30; J: TRBJ2-5; size: .; D: .; length: 12; CDR3: CASKALDPPQYF; DNA: TGTGCCTCCAAGGCCCTAGATCCGCCCCAGTACTTC